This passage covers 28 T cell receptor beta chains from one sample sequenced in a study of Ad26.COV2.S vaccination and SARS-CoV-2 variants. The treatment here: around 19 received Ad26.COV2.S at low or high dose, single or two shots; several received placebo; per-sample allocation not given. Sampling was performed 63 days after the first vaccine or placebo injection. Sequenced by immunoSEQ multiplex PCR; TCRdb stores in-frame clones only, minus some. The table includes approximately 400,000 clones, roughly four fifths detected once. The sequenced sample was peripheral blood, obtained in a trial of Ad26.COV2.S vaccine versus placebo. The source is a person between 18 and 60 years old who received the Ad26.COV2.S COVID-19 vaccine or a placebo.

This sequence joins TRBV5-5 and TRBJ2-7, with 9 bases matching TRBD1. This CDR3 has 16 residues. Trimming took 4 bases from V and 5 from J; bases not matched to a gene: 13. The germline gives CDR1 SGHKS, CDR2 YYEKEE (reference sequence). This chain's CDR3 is CASSLYRGPRSDEQYF. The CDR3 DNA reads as TGTGCCAGCAGCCTCTACAGGGGGCCGCGGTCCGACGAGCAGTACTTC.

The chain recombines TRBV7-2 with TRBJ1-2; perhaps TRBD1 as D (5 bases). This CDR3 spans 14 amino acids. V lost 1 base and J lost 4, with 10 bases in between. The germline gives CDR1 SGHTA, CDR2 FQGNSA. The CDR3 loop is CASSLGGTGYGYTF. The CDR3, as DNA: TGTGCCAGCAGCTTAGGGGGCACGGGCTATGGCTACACCTTC.

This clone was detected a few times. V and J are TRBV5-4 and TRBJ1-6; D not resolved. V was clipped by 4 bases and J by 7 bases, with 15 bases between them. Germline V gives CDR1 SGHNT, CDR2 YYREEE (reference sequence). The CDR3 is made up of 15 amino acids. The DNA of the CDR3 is TGTGCCAGCAGCGCCGGAGGAGGGAGCAATTCACCCCTCCACTTT. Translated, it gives CASSAGGGSNSPLHF.

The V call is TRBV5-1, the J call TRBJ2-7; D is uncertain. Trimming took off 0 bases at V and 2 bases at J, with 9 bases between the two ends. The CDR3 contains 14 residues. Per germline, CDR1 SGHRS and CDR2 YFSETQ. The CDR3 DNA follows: TGCGCCAGCAGCTTGGATGCAAGAACCTACGAGCAGTACTTC. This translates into CASSLDARTYEQYF.

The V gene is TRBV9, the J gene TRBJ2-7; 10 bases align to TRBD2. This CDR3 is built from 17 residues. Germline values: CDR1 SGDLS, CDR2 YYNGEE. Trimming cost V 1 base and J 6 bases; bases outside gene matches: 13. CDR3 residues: CASSVHPTLAGDSEQYF. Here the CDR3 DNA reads TGTGCCAGCAGCGTACATCCCACTCTAGCGGGAGACAGCGAGCAGTACTTC.

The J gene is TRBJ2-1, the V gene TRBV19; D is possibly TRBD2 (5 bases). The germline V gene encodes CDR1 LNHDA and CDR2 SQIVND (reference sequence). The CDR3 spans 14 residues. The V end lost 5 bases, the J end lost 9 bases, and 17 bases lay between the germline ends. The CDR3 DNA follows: TGTGCCAGTAGTCTTACTAGGGTCATAAGTGAGCAGTTCTTC. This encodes CASSLTRVISEQFF.

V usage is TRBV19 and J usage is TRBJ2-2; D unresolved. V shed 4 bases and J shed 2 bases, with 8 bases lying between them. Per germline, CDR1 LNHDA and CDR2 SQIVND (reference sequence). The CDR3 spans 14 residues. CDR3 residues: CASSTAANTGELFF. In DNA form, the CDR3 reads TGTGCCAGTAGTACGGCAGCCAACACCGGGGAGCTGTTTTTT. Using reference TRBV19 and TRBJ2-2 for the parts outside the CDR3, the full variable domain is DGGITQSPKYLFRKEGQNVTLSCEQNLNHDAMYWYRQDPGQGLRLIYYSQIVNDFQKGDIAEGYSVSREKKESFPLTVTSAQKNPTAFYLCASSTAANTGELFFGEGSRLTVL.

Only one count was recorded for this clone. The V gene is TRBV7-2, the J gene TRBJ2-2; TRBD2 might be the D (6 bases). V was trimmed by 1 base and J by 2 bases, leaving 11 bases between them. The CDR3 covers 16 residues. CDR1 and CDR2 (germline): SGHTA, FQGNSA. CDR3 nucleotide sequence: TGTGCCAGCAGCTTAGAGGCTAGCGTCAACACCGGGGAGCTGTTTTTT. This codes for CASSLEASVNTGELFF.

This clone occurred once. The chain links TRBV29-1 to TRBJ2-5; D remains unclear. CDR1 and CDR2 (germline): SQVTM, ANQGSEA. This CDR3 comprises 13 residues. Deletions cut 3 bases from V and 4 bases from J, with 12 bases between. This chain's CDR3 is CSVDGRSGETQYF. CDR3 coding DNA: TGCAGCGTTGACGGCCGATCCGGAGAGACCCAGTACTTC.

As DNA, the CDR3 is TGTGCCAGCAGCGCCAAGACCGGGGGGGAGACCCAGTACTTC. This gives the protein CASSAKTGGETQYF. The chain carries TRBV7-7 and TRBJ2-5; 7 bases are a match to TRBD2. J was trimmed by 5 bases and V by 5 bases; bases with no gene match: 8. The CDR3 extends over 14 amino acids. Germline-derived CDR1 and CDR2 are SSHAT and FNYEAQ (reference sequence).

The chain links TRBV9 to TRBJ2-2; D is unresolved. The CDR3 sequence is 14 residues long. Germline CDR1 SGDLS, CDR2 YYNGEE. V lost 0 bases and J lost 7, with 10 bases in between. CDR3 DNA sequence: TGTGCCAGCAGCGTAGGTGGGGTGGGCGGGGAGCTGTTTTTT. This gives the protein CASSVGGVGGELFF.

The CDR3 loop is CASSKGQGDLEETQYF. DNA of the CDR3: TGTGCCAGCAGCAAGGGTCAGGGGGATCTCGAAGAGACCCAGTACTTC. This chain links TRBV7-3 with TRBJ2-5, with 7 bases identical to TRBD1. The CDR3 sequence is 16 residues long. V dropped 5 bases and J dropped 3; count of bases not matched to a gene: 12. Germline V gene sequence: CDR1 SGHTA, CDR2 FQGTGA.

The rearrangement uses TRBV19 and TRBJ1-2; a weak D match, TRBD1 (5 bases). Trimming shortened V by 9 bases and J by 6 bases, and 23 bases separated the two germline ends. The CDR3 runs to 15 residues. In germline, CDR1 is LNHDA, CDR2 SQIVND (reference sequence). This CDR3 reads CASSIVSTGPHGYTF. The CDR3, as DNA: TGTGCCAGCTCAATCGTATCTACAGGACCGCATGGCTACACCTTC.

The chain's CDR3 is CSARSGDEAFF. Here the CDR3 DNA reads TGCAGTGCTAGATCAGGGGATGAAGCTTTCTTT. The chain couples TRBV20-1 to TRBJ1-1, with D perhaps matching TRBD1 (6 bases). Germline CDR1 and CDR2: DFQATT and SNEGSKA (reference sequence). With 2 bases removed from V and 7 bases from J, the gap between germline ends came to 8 bases. The CDR3 runs to 11 residues.

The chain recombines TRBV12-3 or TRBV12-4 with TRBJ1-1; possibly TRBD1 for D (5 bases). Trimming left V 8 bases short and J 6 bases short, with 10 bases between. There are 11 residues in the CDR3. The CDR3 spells CASQGRAEAFF. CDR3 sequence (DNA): TGTGCCAGCCAGGGTAGGGCTGAAGCTTTCTTT.

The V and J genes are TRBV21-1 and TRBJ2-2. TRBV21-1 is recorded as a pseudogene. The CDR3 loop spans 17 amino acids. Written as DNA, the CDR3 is TGTGCCAGCAGCAAAAGTAAGGCCCCTAAGGAATCCGGGGAGCTGTTTTTT. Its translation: CASSKSKAPKESGELFF.

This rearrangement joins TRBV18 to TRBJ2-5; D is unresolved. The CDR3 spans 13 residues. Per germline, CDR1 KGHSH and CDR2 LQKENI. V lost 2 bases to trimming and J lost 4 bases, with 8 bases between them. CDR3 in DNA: TGTGCCAGCTCACCAAAACTGGTAGAGACCCAGTACTTC. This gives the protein CASSPKLVETQYF.

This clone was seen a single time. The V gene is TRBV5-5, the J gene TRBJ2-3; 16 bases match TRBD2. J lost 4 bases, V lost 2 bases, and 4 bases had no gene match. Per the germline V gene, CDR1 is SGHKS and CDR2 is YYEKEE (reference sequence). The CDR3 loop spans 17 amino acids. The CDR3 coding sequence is TGTGCCAGCAGCTTCGGGACTAGCGGGAGGGCCGCAGATACGCAGTATTTT. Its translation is CASSFGTSGRAADTQYF.

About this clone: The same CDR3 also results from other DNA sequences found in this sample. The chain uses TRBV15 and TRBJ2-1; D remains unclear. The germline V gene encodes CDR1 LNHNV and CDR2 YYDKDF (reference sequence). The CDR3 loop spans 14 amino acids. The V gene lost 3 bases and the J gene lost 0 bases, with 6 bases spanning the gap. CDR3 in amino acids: CATSRASSYNEQFF. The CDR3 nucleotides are TGTGCCACCAGCAGGGCGAGCTCCTACAATGAGCAGTTCTTC.

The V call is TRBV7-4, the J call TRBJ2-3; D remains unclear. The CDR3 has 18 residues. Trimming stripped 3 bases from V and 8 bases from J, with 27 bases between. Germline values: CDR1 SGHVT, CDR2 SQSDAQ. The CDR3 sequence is CASSLRPIALVAQPTQYF. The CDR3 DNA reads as TGTGCCAGCAGCTTGAGGCCCATAGCTCTCGTCGCGCAGCCTACGCAGTATTTT.

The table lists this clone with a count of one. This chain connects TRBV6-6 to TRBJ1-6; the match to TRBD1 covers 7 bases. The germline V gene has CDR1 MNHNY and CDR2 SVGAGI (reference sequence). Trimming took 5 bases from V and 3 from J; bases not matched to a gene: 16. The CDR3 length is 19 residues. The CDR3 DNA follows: TGTGCCAGCAGTCCCCCGGGGACAGCGAGCCTTTACTATAATTCACCCCTCCACTTT. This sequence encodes CASSPPGTASLYYNSPLHF.

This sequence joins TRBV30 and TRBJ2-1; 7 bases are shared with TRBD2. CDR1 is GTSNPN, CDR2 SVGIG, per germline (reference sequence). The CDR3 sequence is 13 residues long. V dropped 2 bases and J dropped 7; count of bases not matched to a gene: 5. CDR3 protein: CAWSNGRGNEQFF. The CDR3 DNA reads TGTGCCTGGAGTAACGGGCGGGGGAATGAGCAGTTCTTC.

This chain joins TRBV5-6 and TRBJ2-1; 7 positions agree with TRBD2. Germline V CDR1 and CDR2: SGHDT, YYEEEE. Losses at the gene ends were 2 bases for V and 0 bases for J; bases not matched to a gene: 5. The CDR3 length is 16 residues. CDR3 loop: CASSLLRESSYNEQFF. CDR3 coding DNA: TGTGCCAGCAGCTTACTGCGGGAGAGCTCCTACAATGAGCAGTTCTTC.

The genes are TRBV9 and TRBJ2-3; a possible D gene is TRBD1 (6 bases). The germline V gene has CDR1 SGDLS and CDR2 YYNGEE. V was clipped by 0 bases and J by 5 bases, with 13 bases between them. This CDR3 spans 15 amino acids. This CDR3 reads CASSVGEGGIDTQYF. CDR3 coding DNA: TGTGCCAGCAGCGTAGGCGAAGGGGGAATAGATACGCAGTATTTT.

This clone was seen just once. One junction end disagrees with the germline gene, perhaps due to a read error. The CDR3 spells CASSESAAFF. DNA of the CDR3: TGTGCCAGCAGTGAATCCGCGGCCTTTTTC. The V gene is TRBV6-1, the J gene TRBJ2-7; D not certain. Germline V CDR1 and CDR2: MNHNS, SASEGT. CDR3 length: 10 amino acids.

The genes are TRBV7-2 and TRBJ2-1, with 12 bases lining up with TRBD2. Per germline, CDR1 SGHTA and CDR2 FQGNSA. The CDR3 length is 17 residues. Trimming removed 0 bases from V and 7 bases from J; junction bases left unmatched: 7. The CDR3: CASSLAPGLAGLNEQFF. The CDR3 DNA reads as TGTGCCAGCAGCTTAGCTCCGGGACTAGCGGGTTTAAATGAGCAGTTCTTC. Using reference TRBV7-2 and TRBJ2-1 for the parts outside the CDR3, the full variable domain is GAGVSQSPSNKVTEKGKDVELRCDPISGHTALYWYRQSLGQGLEFLIYFQGNSAPDKSGLPSDRFSAERTGGSVSTLTIQRTQQEDSAVYLCASSLAPGLAGLNEQFFGPGTRLTVL.

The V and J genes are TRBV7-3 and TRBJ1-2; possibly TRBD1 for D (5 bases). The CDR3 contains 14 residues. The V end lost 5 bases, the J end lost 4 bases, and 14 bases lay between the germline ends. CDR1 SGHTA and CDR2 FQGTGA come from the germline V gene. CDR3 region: CASSPGLGGYGYTF. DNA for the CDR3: TGTGCCAGCAGCCCGGGCCTCGGGGGCTATGGCTACACCTTC.

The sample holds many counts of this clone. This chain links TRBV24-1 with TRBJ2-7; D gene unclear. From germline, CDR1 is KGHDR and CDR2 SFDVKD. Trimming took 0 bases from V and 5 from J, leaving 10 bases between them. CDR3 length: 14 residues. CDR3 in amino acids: CATSDLQVGDEQYF. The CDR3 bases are TGTGCCACCAGTGATTTGCAGGTCGGCGACGAGCAGTACTTC.